This T cell receptor (beta chain) was identified during a study of human T cells and chemical hapten exposure. Study findings and constraints: Every donor had alopecia, and their immune response may therefore differ from healthy people's. Compared with pre-sensitization or healthy control sets, expanded TCRs clustered more.

Notes on this clonotype: Its antigen is not identified.

Authors' analysis steps: TCRs per sample had a median of about 100,000 and ranged from about 23,224 to 700,000. TCRdb processed the RACE reads anew with MiXCR; each CDR3 protein has one entry. The V and J calls follow TCRdb's processing rather than the paper's. The profile shows approximately 79,000 distinct CDR3 sequences, about 8.5% of them singletons. CDR1 and CDR2 (germline): SGHTA, FQGNSA. There are 15 residues in the CDR3. With 2 bases clipped from V and 9 bases from J, the junction kept 5 bases outside the gene matches. The time point denotes: pre-sensitization, week 0. Treatment defined: therapeutic diphenylcyclopropenone sensitization with weekly scalp DPC.

This TCR came from a man in his forties or fifties with alopecia areata. Some clones in this sample may be carry-over from other donors' samples. The V call is TRBV7-2, the J call TRBJ2-2, with 11 bases aligning to TRBD2. The sequences come from whole blood, collected in connection with sensitization to the hapten diphenylcyclopropenone (DPC). The CDR3 region is CASSLPPSGRRELFF. The CDR3, as DNA: TGTGCCAGCAGCTTACCCCCTAGCGGGAGGAGGGAGCTGTTTTTT.